What follows are 32 T cell receptor beta chains derived from one specimen sequenced in a study of shared clonotypes between healthy human individuals (dated by TCRdb to about 2020). Receptor amplification or capture employed the immunoSEQ multiplex PCR assay. The table was pulled from immuneACCESS by TCRdb, which kept in-frame rearrangements only. Such tables lose some clones; where checked, under half of the loss comes from unresolved V genes, and the rest has no known cause. The sample records roughly 510,000 clones, over 75% of which are singletons. In total, the top ten clones hold about an eighth of the sample. Sequencing was performed on PBMCs. The receptors derive from a middle-aged woman in good health. Some clones in this sample may be carry-over from other donors' samples.

The chain links TRBV15 to TRBJ2-3; D ambiguous. Germline CDR1 and CDR2: LNHNV and YYDKDF (reference sequence). Trimming removed 3 bases at V and 5 bases at J, with 6 bases between. CDR3 length equals 12 residues. CDR3 residues: CATSSSGDTQYF. The CDR3 bases are TGTGCCACCAGCAGTAGTGGAGATACGCAGTATTTT. The complete variable domain, with remaining parts taken from reference TRBV15 and TRBJ2-3, reads DAMVIQNPRYQVTQFGKPVTLSCSQTLNHNVMYWYQQKSSQAPKLLFHYYDKDFNNEADTPDNFQSRRPNTSFCFLDIRSPGLGDTAMYLCATSSSGDTQYFGPGTRLTVL.

In its sample, this clone was seen once. The genes are TRBV7-8 and TRBJ2-3; 7 bases are a match to TRBD2. The ends lost 5 bases at V and 10 bases at J; junction bases unmatched: 12. The V gene's germline CDR1 is SGHVS and CDR2 FQNEAQ. The CDR3 is made up of 14 amino acids. The CDR3 region is CASSPSGISRAQYF. CDR3 DNA: TGTGCCAGCAGCCCGAGCGGGATTTCCAGGGCGCAGTATTTT.

V and J are TRBV5-1 and TRBJ2-5; 8 nucleotides align to TRBD1. The J segment lost 1 base and the V segment lost 5 bases, leaving 4 bases of the junction unmatched. This CDR3 has 14 residues. CDR1 SGHRS and CDR2 YFSETQ come from the germline V gene. In DNA, the CDR3 is TGCGCCAGCAGACCTCAGGGGGCCCAAGAGACCCAGTACTTC. This codes for CASRPQGAQETQYF. The variable domain in full, with the rest retrieved from reference TRBV5-1 and TRBJ2-5, is KAGVTQTPRYLIKTRGQQVTLSCSPISGHRSVSWYQQTPGQGLQFLFEYFSETQRNKGNFPGRFSGRQFSNSRSEMNVSTLELGDSALYLCASRPQGAQETQYFGPGTRLLVL.

V and J are TRBV6-5 and TRBJ2-7; 9 nucleotides line up with TRBD1. Germline CDR1 is MNHEY and CDR2 is SVGAGI. This CDR3 is 14 amino acids long. The trim removed 5 bases at V and 3 bases at J, leaving 5 bases unmatched. The CDR3 is CASSTDRGGYEQYF. The CDR3 DNA reads TGTGCCAGCAGTACGGACAGGGGTGGCTACGAGCAGTACTTC.

The chain carries TRBV11-3 and TRBJ2-7; 8 nucleotides agree with TRBD2. Germline assignment: CDR1 SGHNT and CDR2 YENEEA. This CDR3 has 13 amino acids. The junction had 2 bases not matched to a gene; V was cut back by 5 bases and J by 2 bases. CDR3 sequence reads: CASSGGGTYEQYF. For the CDR3, the DNA is TGTGCCAGCAGCGGCGGGGGGACCTACGAGCAGTACTTC.

This clone was counted between two and nine times. This rearrangement joins TRBV2 to TRBJ1-5, with 8 bases identical to TRBD1. CDR1 is SNHLY, CDR2 FYNNEI, per germline. This CDR3 has 14 residues. With 6 bases clipped from V and 7 bases from J, the junction kept 8 bases outside the gene matches. The CDR3 DNA reads as TGTGCCAGCAGCACCCAGGGGGCTGGACAGCCCCAGCATTTT. Translating it yields CASSTQGAGQPQHF.

The chain joins TRBV28 to TRBJ1-3; the D gene is possibly TRBD1 (6 bases). The CDR3 runs 16 residues. V gave up 4 bases and J gave up 3 bases, with 16 bases separating them. Germline-derived CDR1 and CDR2 are MDHEN and SYDVKM. The CDR3 DNA follows: TGTGCCAGCAGTTCCCCACAGGGCGGGGGTGGAAACACCATATATTTT. It yields the protein CASSSPQGGGGNTIYF.

Only a few counts were recorded for this clone. The chain recombines TRBV18 with TRBJ2-5, with D unclear. The germline V gene encodes CDR1 KGHSH and CDR2 LQKENI. Trimming shortened V by 5 bases and J by 0 bases, and 1 base separated the two germline ends. The CDR3 sequence is 11 residues long. For the CDR3, the DNA is TGTGCCAGCTCAGACCAAGAGACCCAGTACTTC. Encoded protein: CASSDQETQYF.

The V and J genes are TRBV5-8 and TRBJ2-3, with 8 nucleotides matching TRBD2. The V gene end was trimmed by 6 bases and the J gene end by 0 bases; junction bases not matched to a gene: 9. Germline lookup yields CDR1 SGHTS and CDR2 YDEGEE. CDR3 length equals 16 residues. This CDR3 is CASTGGAHSSTDTQYF. DNA of the CDR3: TGTGCCAGCACCGGGGGGGCTCATTCTAGCACAGATACGCAGTATTTT.

DNA for the CDR3: TGTGCCAGCAGTCCCCTGGCGACAGGCTGGCGGAATGAGCAGTTCTTC. Amino acids: CASSPLATGWRNEQFF. The rearrangement uses TRBV28 and TRBJ2-1; maybe TRBD1 (6 bases). Trimming took 5 bases from V and 7 from J, leaving 21 bases between them. The CDR3 covers 16 residues. Germline loops: CDR1 MDHEN, CDR2 SYDVKM.

This clone occurred once. The V call is TRBV28, the J call TRBJ2-2; the D call may be TRBD1 or TRBD2 (6 bases each). The CDR3 consists of 16 residues. Germline CDR1 is MDHEN and CDR2 is SYDVKM. The germline V and J ends were trimmed by 0 bases and 3 bases, with 11 bases remaining between them. This CDR3 reads CASSLWGGDYTGELFF. The CDR3, as DNA: TGTGCCAGCAGTTTATGGGGGGGCGACTACACCGGGGAGCTGTTTTTT.

This chain connects TRBV5-5 to TRBJ2-1; D unclear. This CDR3 is 16 amino acids long. Per the germline V gene, CDR1 is SGHKS and CDR2 is YYEKEE (reference sequence). V was trimmed by 4 bases and J by 0 bases, leaving 14 bases between them. The CDR3 is CASSPQADPSYNEQFF. The CDR3 DNA reads as TGTGCCAGCAGCCCTCAGGCGGACCCCTCCTACAATGAGCAGTTCTTC.

This clone was found many times. V usage is TRBV13 and J usage is TRBJ2-7; no reliable D call. There are 14 residues in the CDR3. CDR1 PRHDT and CDR2 FYEKMQ come from the germline V gene (reference sequence). Deletions cut 2 bases from V and 6 bases from J, with 14 bases between. The CDR3 bases are TGTGCCAGCAGCTTAACCGGGTCTACGGGCGAGCAGTACTTC. This translates into CASSLTGSTGEQYF.

This clone came up a few times. This chain connects TRBV5-1 to TRBJ1-1; 10 bases match TRBD1. V shed 4 bases and J 4 bases; nucleotides not matched to a gene: 4. The CDR3 is 14 amino acids. CDR1 is SGHRS, CDR2 YFSETQ, per germline. CDR3 in amino acids: CASSPGQGSTEAFF. The DNA for the CDR3 is TGCGCCAGCAGCCCGGGACAGGGGAGCACTGAAGCTTTCTTT.

V usage is TRBV30 and J usage is TRBJ2-5, with D uncertain. There are 15 residues in the CDR3. The V gene's germline CDR1 is GTSNPN and CDR2 SVGIG (reference sequence). Trimming took off 2 bases at V and 1 base at J, with 14 bases between the two ends. CDR3 residues: CAWSRSTGSQETQYF. For the CDR3, the DNA is TGTGCCTGGAGTCGGTCGACGGGCTCCCAAGAGACCCAGTACTTC.

The rearrangement uses TRBV30 and TRBJ1-2; no definite D call. CDR3 length: 14 residues. Looked up from germline, CDR1 is GTSNPN and CDR2 is SVGIG (reference sequence). Trimming removed 5 bases at V and 4 bases at J, with 17 bases between. CDR3 DNA: TGTGCCTGGGTACTTAATAGAAAGACCTATGGCTACACCTTC. Amino acids: CAWVLNRKTYGYTF.

The CDR3 region has the DNA TGTGCCAGCAGTTTAACCCCTGAAGGGGGAGTATTTGAGCAGTTCTTC. This translates into CASSLTPEGGVFEQFF. The chain uses TRBV27 and TRBJ2-1; a weak D match, TRBD1 (6 bases). Germline lookup yields CDR1 MNHEY and CDR2 SMNVEV (reference sequence). The V gene lost 2 bases and the J gene lost 9 bases, with 20 bases spanning the gap. CDR3 length equals 16 residues.

This clone was recorded only once. V and J are TRBV27 and TRBJ2-2; 7 nucleotides line up with TRBD2. CDR3 length: 15 residues. The V segment lost 10 bases and the J segment 5 bases; nucleotides outside the gene matches: 13. Germline V gene data show CDR1 as MNHEY and CDR2 as SMNVEV (reference sequence). The CDR3 sequence: CATKEGTMGTGELFF. The CDR3 region has the DNA TGTGCCACCAAGGAAGGGACTATGGGGACCGGGGAGCTGTTTTTT.

This chain links TRBV28 with TRBJ2-7; D gene ambiguous. In germline, CDR1 is MDHEN, CDR2 SYDVKM. The CDR3 consists of 13 residues. Between the trimmed V and J ends, which lost 6 bases and 1 base, there was a span of 10 bases. The CDR3 is CASSPPQSYEQYF. Here the CDR3 DNA reads TGTGCCAGCAGCCCGCCCCAATCCTACGAGCAGTACTTC.

J is TRBJ2-1 and V is TRBV6-1; D may match TRBD1 or TRBD2 (6 bases each). V was trimmed by 5 bases and J by 4 bases, leaving 15 bases between them. CDR1 MNHNS and CDR2 SASEGT come from the germline V gene. This CDR3 has 15 amino acids. This CDR3 is CASSPPGAGYNEQFF. CDR3 bases: TGTGCCAGCAGTCCACCGGGGGCAGGATACAATGAGCAGTTCTTC.

V is TRBV27 and J is TRBJ2-7, with D possibly TRBD1 on 5 matching bases. This CDR3 contains 12 residues. Germline assignment: CDR1 MNHEY and CDR2 SMNVEV (reference sequence). V was trimmed by 7 bases and J by 2 bases, leaving 9 bases between them. This chain's CDR3 is CASMAGPYEQYF. In DNA, the CDR3 is TGTGCCAGCATGGCAGGGCCCTACGAGCAGTACTTC.

Ten or more counts support this clone. The CDR3 reads CASSHRDRDDEQYF. The DNA of the CDR3 is TGCGCCAGCAGCCACCGGGACAGAGACGACGAGCAGTACTTC. This chain links TRBV4-3 with TRBJ2-7; TRBD1 aligns across 7 bases. CDR1 is LGHNA and CDR2 is YSLEER in the germline V gene. This CDR3 is 14 amino acids long. V shed 3 bases, J shed 5 bases, and the junction held 7 bases outside the gene matches.

The V gene is TRBV19, the J gene TRBJ2-1, with TRBD2 matching over 14 bases. In germline, CDR1 is LNHDA, CDR2 SQIVND (reference sequence). The ends lost 6 bases at V and 8 bases at J; junction bases unmatched: 9. This CDR3 is built from 16 residues. Here the CDR3 DNA reads TGTGCCAGTAGGGACCGCGGACTAGCGGGAGGCTATGAGCAGTTCTTC. Translated: CASRDRGLAGGYEQFF.

The chain is built from TRBV9 and TRBJ1-4; D is unclear. Trimming shortened V by 4 bases and J by 8 bases, and 15 bases separated the two germline ends. The CDR3 is 14 residues long. The germline V gene has CDR1 SGDLS and CDR2 YYNGEE. The CDR3 loop reads CASSPAPDQEKLFF. Written as DNA, the CDR3 is TGTGCCAGCAGCCCGGCCCCGGACCAGGAAAAACTGTTTTTT.

This clone was seen a handful of times. The chain recombines TRBV9 with TRBJ2-1; no definite D call. From germline, CDR1 is SGDLS and CDR2 YYNGEE. The germline V and J ends were trimmed by 4 bases and 4 bases, with 15 bases remaining between them. The length of the CDR3 is 15 residues. CDR3 sequence reads: CASSHSADEYNEQFF. The CDR3 DNA reads as TGTGCCAGCAGCCATTCGGCGGACGAATACAATGAGCAGTTCTTC.

V and J are TRBV28 and TRBJ1-3; possibly TRBD1 for D (6 bases). Trimming left V 6 bases short and J 0 bases short, with 15 bases between. Germline loops: CDR1 MDHEN, CDR2 SYDVKM. The CDR3 totals 16 residues. CDR3 bases: TGTGCCAGCAGATCTCCGGGACACCTCTCTGGAAACACCATATATTTT. This translates into CASRSPGHLSGNTIYF.

A remark on this clone: This clone may be a read error of a much larger clone one base away. The chain links TRBV7-7 to TRBJ2-5; D remains unclear. Trimming removed 5 bases from V and 3 bases from J, with 7 bases in between. This CDR3 spans 12 amino acids. Germline V gene lookup returns CDR1 SSHAT and CDR2 FNYEAQ (reference sequence). The DNA of the CDR3 is TGTGCCAGCAGCCAAAATAAAGAGACCCAGTACTTC. Translation gives CASSQNKETQYF.

The chain recombines TRBV19 with TRBJ2-5; 11 nucleotides agree with TRBD2. CDR1 and CDR2 (germline): LNHDA, SQIVND (reference sequence). The CDR3 consists of 18 residues. J gave up 4 bases and V 5 bases, and 15 bases lay outside the gene matches. DNA for the CDR3: TGTGCCAGTAGTCGGTTAACTAGCGGGAGCTGGGGGCGAGAGACCCAGTACTTC. Its translation is CASSRLTSGSWGRETQYF.

The chain employs TRBV5-5 and TRBJ2-2; D unresolved. Germline CDR1 reads SGHKS; CDR2 reads YYEKEE (reference sequence). This CDR3 spans 15 amino acids. V dropped 2 bases and J dropped 1 base, with 9 bases sitting between them. The CDR3 protein is CASSFYPKNTGELFF. CDR3 DNA: TGTGCCAGCAGCTTTTATCCGAAGAACACCGGGGAGCTGTTTTTT.

The V call is TRBV5-1, the J call TRBJ1-6; D is ambiguous. V was cut by 0 bases and J by 7 bases, with 11 bases left in between. CDR1 and CDR2 from the germline V gene are SGHRS and YFSETQ. This CDR3 spans 15 amino acids. The CDR3 DNA is TGCGCCAGCAGCTTGGCCGTACGGTCGAATTCACCCCTCCACTTT. This sequence encodes CASSLAVRSNSPLHF.

The gene calls are TRBV19 and TRBJ1-5; D remains ambiguous. V shed 0 bases and J shed 0 bases, with 12 bases lying between them. The CDR3 totals 17 residues. Germline assignment: CDR1 LNHDA and CDR2 SQIVND (reference sequence). The DNA of the CDR3 is TGTGCCAGTAGTATAGATTTCAGGTACAATAGCAATCAGCCCCAGCATTTT. Its protein is CASSIDFRYNSNQPQHF.

This clone was counted only a few times. The J gene is TRBJ2-5, the V gene TRBV14, with D possibly being TRBD1 (5 bases). Germline loops: CDR1 SGHDN, CDR2 FVKESK. V was shortened by 5 bases and J by 5 bases, with 15 bases between the two germline ends. The CDR3 length is 14 residues. The CDR3 DNA reads TGTGCCAGCAGCGACCAGGGTGGCTTTGAGACCCAGTACTTC. This sequence encodes CASSDQGGFETQYF.